The clone carrying this T cell receptor (beta chain) was recorded a few times. The antigen is undetermined. The sample originates from a study of beta chain features in type 1 diabetes. Every bit of the isolated RNA underwent reverse transcription, so sequencing read expressed TCRB transcripts. The assay was immunoSEQ multiplex PCR, and TCRdb's table has in-frame clones only and misses some. The sample contains 600,000 or so clones, about an eighth of which appear only once. Study-level points and caveats: Shorter TCRB CDR3s, moderately but significantly so, marked every one of the four CD4+ subsets in Type 1 diabetes patients. The question left open here concerned HLA type influencing TCRB rearrangement.

The length of the CDR3 is 14 residues. V lost 5 bases and J lost 4, with 15 bases in between. The V gene's germline CDR1 is SEHNR and CDR2 FQNEAQ (reference sequence). The gene calls are TRBV7-9 and TRBJ2-7; maybe TRBD1 (6 bases). The clonotype was recovered from a man between 18 and 35 years old with type 1 diabetes. Specimen: naive CD4+ T cells from blood. The CDR3 DNA reads TGTGCCAGCAGCCCCACGACAGGTTGGTACGAGCAGTACTTC. Protein product: CASSPTTGWYEQYF. The full variable domain, its missing parts supplied by reference TRBV7-9 and TRBJ2-7, is DTGVSQNPRHKITKRGQNVTFRCDPISEHNRLYWYRQTLGQGPEFLTYFQNEAQLEKSRLLSDRFSAERPKGSFSTLEIQRTEQGDSAMYLCASSPTTGWYEQYFGPGTRLTVT.